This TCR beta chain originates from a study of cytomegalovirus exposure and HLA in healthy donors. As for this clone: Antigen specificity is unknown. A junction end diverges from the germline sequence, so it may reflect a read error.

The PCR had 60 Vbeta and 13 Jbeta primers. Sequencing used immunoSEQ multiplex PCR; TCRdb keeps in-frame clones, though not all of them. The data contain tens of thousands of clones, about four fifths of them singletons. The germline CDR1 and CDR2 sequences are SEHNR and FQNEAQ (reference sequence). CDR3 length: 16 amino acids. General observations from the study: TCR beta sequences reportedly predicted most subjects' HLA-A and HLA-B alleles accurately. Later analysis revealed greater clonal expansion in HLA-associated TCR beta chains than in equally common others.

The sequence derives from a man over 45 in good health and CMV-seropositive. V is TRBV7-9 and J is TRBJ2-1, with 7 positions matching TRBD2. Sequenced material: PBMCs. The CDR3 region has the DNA TGTTCCAGCAGCTCTAATATAGCGGGCCCCTACAATGAGCAGTTCTTC. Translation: CSSSSNIAGPYNEQFF.